This T cell receptor (beta chain) emerged from a study of neurological immune-mediated disorders. Study-wide results and caveats: The study found no CDR3 amino acid sequences shared by expanded clones across subjects, suggesting private repertoires in all groups.

TCRdb re-called the 5' RACE reads with MiXCR, one entry per CDR3 protein. The profile covers around 53,000 distinct CDR3 sequences, with more than 7% appearing a single time and 1.9% taken by the ten largest. Time point denoted: longitudinal time-point 3. The germline CDR1 and CDR2 sequences are SQVTM and ANQGSEA. The trim removed 6 bases at V and 5 bases at J, leaving 12 bases unmatched. The length of the CDR3 is 14 residues. Comment on this clonotype: Antigen: not known.

Sequenced: PBMCs. The V and J genes are TRBV29-1 and TRBJ1-1, with 7 bases lining up with TRBD1. This receptor was obtained from a woman in her 40s in good health. CDR3 in amino acids: CSVKHPDRATEAFF. Written as DNA, the CDR3 is TGCAGCGTGAAACACCCAGACAGGGCGACTGAAGCTTTCTTT.